This T cell receptor beta chain derives from a study of T-cell memory formation after mild COVID-19. One entry per CDR3 protein results from TCRdb running MiXCR on the 5' RACE reads. Found here are about 560,000 distinct CDR3 sequences, 17% of them singletons; the top ten hold just over 8%. The germline V gene encodes CDR1 SGDLS and CDR2 YYNGEE. Trimming took off 2 bases at V and 4 bases at J, with 10 bases between the two ends. The CDR3 runs 14 residues. Study-wide points: Some responding clones appeared in pre-infection memory, suggesting cross-reactive memory joined. Among clones contracting day 15 to 85, CD4/CD8 was balanced, whereas later expanders leaned CD4+.

About this clonotype itself: Its antigen is still unknown.

The J gene is TRBJ2-1, the V gene TRBV9; possible D gene TRBD2, 6 bases. The specimen was PBMCs or a T cell subset sorted from them (not recorded which). The TCR was taken from an adult woman who had mild COVID-19 (a few samples of this study predate the infection). Cell type and time point are not known. The CDR3 nucleotides read TGTGCCAGCAGCGTGGCTAGCGCTTACAATGAGCAGTTCTTC. It codes for CASSVASAYNEQFF.